The 30 T cell receptor beta chains below were found in one sample sequenced in a study of shared clonotypes between healthy human individuals. Libraries were prepared by immunoSEQ multiplex PCR; TCRdb keeps only in-frame clonotypes and omits some of them. Among 1.4 million to 1.5 million clones listed, 96% were seen once. Sequenced: naive CD4+ T cells sorted from blood. Subset meaning: CD45RA+ positively selected. These receptors were taken from a man younger than 45 in good health.

The chain carries TRBV7-3 and TRBJ2-2; D perhaps matches TRBD2 (7 bases). Germline lookup yields CDR1 SGHTA and CDR2 FQGTGA. With 5 bases removed from V and 6 bases from J, the gap between germline ends came to 13 bases. CDR3 length: 14 amino acids. The CDR3 region is CASSQGTISGELFF. CDR3 DNA: TGTGCCAGCAGCCAGGGGACTATTTCCGGGGAGCTGTTTTTT.

With respect to this clone: Its ends do not fully match the called genes, so a read error is possible. The genes are TRBV29-1 and TRBJ2-7; TRBD2 matches at 9 bases. Germline V gives CDR1 SQVTM, CDR2 ANQGSEA. This CDR3 region has 14 residues. CDR3 sequence (DNA): TGCAGCGTTAAAGAGCCTAGCGGGATCTACGAGCAGTACTTC. Translated: CSVKEPSGIYEQYF.

The count of this clone is one. This chain links TRBV11-3 with TRBJ2-5; TRBD1 aligns across 10 bases. The CDR3 runs 16 residues. The germline CDR1 and CDR2 sequences are SGHNT and YENEEA. J lost 2 bases, V lost 3 bases, and 6 bases had no gene match. The chain's CDR3 is CASSLGQGPLQETQYF. CDR3 DNA sequence: TGTGCCAGCAGCTTGGGACAGGGGCCCCTACAAGAGACCCAGTACTTC.

The chain is built from TRBV18 and TRBJ1-5; D is unresolved. The CDR3 is 14 amino acids. Trimming took 6 bases from V and 1 from J, leaving 10 bases between them. Germline-derived CDR1 and CDR2 are KGHSH and LQKENI. CDR3 sequence: CASSAMGSNQPQHF. The CDR3 coding sequence is TGTGCCAGCTCCGCTATGGGGAGCAATCAGCCCCAGCATTTT.

The chain is built from TRBV5-1 and TRBJ2-7; D perhaps matches TRBD1 (5 bases). Trimming took 3 bases from V and 3 from J, leaving 13 bases between them. The V gene's germline CDR1 is SGHRS and CDR2 YFSETQ. There are 14 residues in the CDR3. The CDR3 DNA is TGCGCCAGCAGCTCCCAGGGCAATGGCTACGAGCAGTACTTC. Translation: CASSSQGNGYEQYF.

V usage is TRBV7-9 and J usage is TRBJ2-7; 9 positions match TRBD2. There are 15 residues in the CDR3. CDR1 is SEHNR and CDR2 is FQNEAQ in the germline V gene (reference sequence). The V segment lost 0 bases and the J segment 2 bases; nucleotides outside the gene matches: 2. CDR3 in DNA: TGTGCCAGCAGCTTAGCACTAGCGGGCCCCTACGAGCAGTACTTC. Translation gives CASSLALAGPYEQYF.

The genes are TRBV7-9 and TRBJ1-2; no clear D. The germline gives CDR1 SEHNR, CDR2 FQNEAQ (reference sequence). V lost 2 bases and J lost 6, with 4 bases in between. This CDR3 has 11 residues. The CDR3 sequence is CASSLYHGYTF. CDR3 nucleotide sequence: TGTGCCAGCAGCTTATATCATGGCTACACCTTC.

The chain carries TRBV18 and TRBJ2-1; the D is unclear. Germline assignment: CDR1 KGHSH and CDR2 LQKENI. Trimming stripped 3 bases from V and 9 bases from J, with 15 bases between. The CDR3 length is 14 residues. The CDR3, as DNA: TGTGCCAGCTCACCCCTCGGCGCGAACGCTGAGCAGTTCTTC. Amino acid sequence: CASSPLGANAEQFF. The full variable domain, rest sourced from reference TRBV18 and TRBJ2-1, is NAGVMQNPRHLVRRRGQEARLRCSPMKGHSHVYWYRQLPEEGLKFMVYLQKENIIDESGMPKERFSAEFPKEGPSILRIQQVVRGDSAAYFCASSPLGANAEQFFGPGTRLTVL.

The chain has TRBV25-1 and TRBJ1-5; D call uncertain. V was trimmed by 5 bases and J by 8 bases, leaving 4 bases between them. Looked up from germline, CDR1 is MGHDK and CDR2 is SYGVNS. The CDR3 loop spans 10 amino acids. CDR3 in DNA: TGTGCCAGCAGTTCGGAGCCCCAGCATTTT. Residues: CASSSEPQHF. The variable domain in full, with the rest retrieved from reference TRBV25-1 and TRBJ1-5, is EADIYQTPRYLVIGTGKKITLECSQTMGHDKMYWYQQDPGMELHLIHYSYGVNSTEKGDLSSESTVSRIRTEHFPLTLESARPSHTSQYLCASSSEPQHFGDGTRLSIL.

This chain connects TRBV19 to TRBJ1-1; no reliable D call. The CDR3 covers 14 residues. CDR1 and CDR2 (germline): LNHDA, SQIVND (reference sequence). V was cut by 4 bases and J by 5 bases, with 14 bases left in between. CDR3 in DNA: TGTGCCAGTAGTAGGCGGGGTCTGAGTACTGAAGCTTTCTTT. Amino acid sequence: CASSRRGLSTEAFF. Full variable domain (missing parts from reference TRBV19 and TRBJ1-1): DGGITQSPKYLFRKEGQNVTLSCEQNLNHDAMYWYRQDPGQGLRLIYYSQIVNDFQKGDIAEGYSVSREKKESFPLTVTSAQKNPTAFYLCASSRRGLSTEAFFGQGTRLTVV.

The chain uses TRBV5-4 and TRBJ1-1, with a weak D call TRBD1 (5 bases). CDR1 and CDR2 (germline): SGHNT, YYREEE (reference sequence). Deletions cut 4 bases from V and 1 base from J, with 8 bases between. The CDR3 spans 13 residues. CDR3 protein: CASSRDQNTEAFF. The CDR3 DNA follows: TGTGCCAGCAGCAGGGACCAGAACACTGAAGCTTTCTTT.

The chain combines TRBV28 with TRBJ1-5; D unresolved. CDR1 is MDHEN and CDR2 is SYDVKM in the germline V gene. Trimming stripped 2 bases from V and 6 bases from J, with 11 bases between. The CDR3 length is 14 residues. The CDR3 DNA sequence: TGTGCCAGCAGTTTACGGGTGGGTCGTCAGCCCCAGCATTTT. This sequence encodes CASSLRVGRQPQHF.

The rearrangement joins TRBV7-2 to TRBJ2-3, with no clear D. Trimming removed 2 bases at V and 1 base at J, with 19 bases between. This CDR3 is built from 18 residues. The germline CDR1 and CDR2 sequences are SGHTA and FQGNSA. CDR3 coding DNA: TGTGCCAGCAGCTTACCCTTTTCGCCCCGGGCGGGCACAGATACGCAGTATTTT. Its translation: CASSLPFSPRAGTDTQYF. The entire variable domain, with the rest obtained from reference TRBV7-2 and TRBJ2-3, is as follows: GAGVSQSPSNKVTEKGKDVELRCDPISGHTALYWYRQSLGQGLEFLIYFQGNSAPDKSGLPSDRFSAERTGGSVSTLTIQRTQQEDSAVYLCASSLPFSPRAGTDTQYFGPGTRLTVL.

The genes are TRBV5-4 and TRBJ2-5; D ambiguous. The CDR3 is 13 residues long. From germline, CDR1 is SGHNT and CDR2 YYREEE (reference sequence). V lost 3 bases, J lost 7 bases, and 13 bases lay in between. DNA for the CDR3: TGTGCCAGCAGCTCGCTCGAAAGTGCGACCCAGTACTTC. As protein: CASSSLESATQYF.

The V gene is TRBV29-1, the J gene TRBJ2-1, with a weak D call TRBD2 (5 bases). The CDR3 loop spans 13 amino acids. Trimming took off 2 bases at V and 10 bases at J, with 15 bases between the two ends. Per germline, CDR1 SQVTM and CDR2 ANQGSEA. The CDR3: CSVESGSPQEQFF. The CDR3 DNA sequence: TGCAGCGTTGAAAGCGGCTCACCCCAGGAGCAGTTCTTC.

The chain recombines TRBV6-1 with TRBJ1-2; 8 nucleotides line up with TRBD1. Germline V gene lookup returns CDR1 MNHNS and CDR2 SASEGT. The CDR3 length is 12 residues. The J segment lost 13 bases and the V segment lost 6 bases, leaving 10 bases of the junction unmatched. The CDR3 nucleotides are TGTGCCAGCAGGTTACCTGGACAGGGTTCCACCTTC. It specifies CASRLPGQGSTF.

This sequence joins TRBV9 and TRBJ2-3; D is unclear. V shed 2 bases and J shed 0 bases, with 7 bases lying between them. The CDR3 length is 14 residues. CDR1 SGDLS and CDR2 YYNGEE come from the germline V gene. CDR3 region: CASSVGFSTDTQYF. The CDR3 DNA sequence: TGTGCCAGCAGCGTTGGGTTTAGCACAGATACGCAGTATTTT. Variable domain in full (rest from reference TRBV9 and TRBJ2-3): DSGVTQTPKHLITATGQRVTLRCSPRSGDLSVYWYQQSLDQGLQFLIQYYNGEERAKGNILERFSAQQFPDLHSELNLSSLELGDSALYFCASSVGFSTDTQYFGPGTRLTVL.

A single count supports this clone. The chain links TRBV18 to TRBJ2-7; maybe TRBD1 (6 bases). This CDR3 spans 15 amino acids. The ends were cut back, 4 bases at V and 5 bases at J, with 18 bases in the middle. Germline V gene sequence: CDR1 KGHSH, CDR2 LQKENI. This CDR3 reads CASSHSQGTFDEQYF. CDR3 nucleotide sequence: TGTGCCAGCTCACATTCACAGGGTACCTTCGACGAGCAGTACTTC.

The chain uses TRBV19 and TRBJ1-5, with D possibly being TRBD1 (5 bases). CDR3 length: 14 residues. Germline V gives CDR1 LNHDA, CDR2 SQIVND (reference sequence). The V gene lost 7 bases and the J gene lost 0 bases, with 10 bases spanning the gap. CDR3 bases: TGTGCCAGTAATCGACAGTCTAGCAATCAGCCCCAGCATTTT. It encodes CASNRQSSNQPQHF.

This chain links TRBV5-4 with TRBJ1-4; D might be TRBD1 (6 bases). The V and J ends lost 3 bases and 0 bases respectively, with 15 bases between them. CDR1 and CDR2 (germline): SGHNT, YYREEE (reference sequence). The CDR3 runs to 17 residues. CDR3 DNA sequence: TGTGCCAGCAGCTCGCCCAGGGAGGGGGCAACTAATGAAAAACTGTTTTTT. Amino acids: CASSSPREGATNEKLFF.

The rearrangement joins TRBV5-4 to TRBJ2-5; D might be TRBD1 or TRBD2, each matching 6 bases. The CDR3 extends over 13 amino acids. Germline V gives CDR1 SGHNT, CDR2 YYREEE (reference sequence). Between the trimmed V and J ends, which lost 4 bases and 3 bases, there was a span of 10 bases. The CDR3 reads CASSPRGEETQYF. CDR3 coding DNA: TGTGCCAGCAGCCCGAGGGGGGAAGAGACCCAGTACTTC. Combining the CDR3 with reference TRBV5-4 and TRBJ2-5 gives the whole variable domain ETGVTQSPTHLIKTRGQQVTLRCSSQSGHNTVSWYQQALGQGPQFIFQYYREEENGRGNFPPRFSGLQFPNYSSELNVNALELDDSALYLCASSPRGEETQYFGPGTRLLVL.

The chain joins TRBV28 to TRBJ2-5; tentatively, D is TRBD1 (6 bases). Germline CDR1 and CDR2: MDHEN and SYDVKM. This CDR3 spans 12 amino acids. The V and J ends lost 6 bases and 7 bases respectively, with 12 bases between them. The CDR3 protein is CASRDSSGTQYF. CDR3 coding DNA: TGTGCCAGCAGGGACAGCAGTGGGACCCAGTACTTC.

V usage is TRBV20-1 and J usage is TRBJ2-3; D uncertain. Germline V lookup: CDR1 DFQATT, CDR2 SNEGSKA (reference sequence). V dropped 8 bases and J dropped 2 bases, with 8 bases sitting between them. This CDR3 comprises 11 residues. The CDR3 DNA is TGCAGTCGGACCATCACAGATACGCAGTATTTT. Its translation is CSRTITDTQYF.

J is TRBJ1-3 and V is TRBV7-9, with 7 bases that match TRBD1. V shed 2 bases and J 4 bases; nucleotides not matched to a gene: 5. Germline CDR1 and CDR2: SEHNR and FQNEAQ (reference sequence). The CDR3 contains 15 residues. Here the CDR3 DNA reads TGTGCCAGCAGCTTACGCACAGGGGACGGAAACACCATATATTTT. Translating gives CASSLRTGDGNTIYF.

With respect to this clone: Other DNA sequences in this specimen translate into the identical CDR3. V gene TRBV7-2 combines with J gene TRBJ1-2; D unclear. The ends were cut back, 1 base at V and 5 bases at J, with 5 bases in the middle. Germline V gene sequence: CDR1 SGHTA, CDR2 FQGNSA. The CDR3 is 12 amino acids. The CDR3 sequence is CASSLDGYGYTF. The CDR3 coding sequence is TGTGCCAGCAGCTTAGACGGATATGGCTACACCTTC.

The J gene is TRBJ1-4, the V gene TRBV4-1, with no clear D. The germline gives CDR1 MGHRA, CDR2 YSYEKL. The V gene lost 1 base and the J gene lost 4 bases, with 10 bases spanning the gap. The CDR3 extends over 15 amino acids. CDR3 nucleotides: TGCGCCAGCAGCCAAGGGACCCTATTTAATGAAAAACTGTTTTTT. Protein product: CASSQGTLFNEKLFF.

This chain connects TRBV5-4 to TRBJ2-2; 10 positions agree with TRBD2. The CDR3 contains 14 residues. Germline loops: CDR1 SGHNT, CDR2 YYREEE (reference sequence). V lost 7 bases, J lost 5 bases, and 5 bases stayed unmatched. The CDR3 is CASSGTSVTGELFF. The CDR3 bases are TGTGCCAGCTCCGGGACTAGCGTTACCGGGGAGCTGTTTTTT.

The chain has TRBV9 and TRBJ1-1, with no clear D. V was trimmed by 1 base and J by 11 bases, leaving 21 bases between them. Germline CDR1 SGDLS, CDR2 YYNGEE. The length of the CDR3 is 15 residues. CDR3 amino acids: CASSVTALPASGAFF. CDR3 nucleotide sequence: TGTGCCAGCAGCGTAACTGCCTTGCCAGCCTCGGGGGCTTTCTTT.

This chain links TRBV7-3 with TRBJ2-5; D is ambiguous. CDR3 size: 13 residues. Germline-derived CDR1 and CDR2 are SGHTA and FQGTGA. Trimming took 5 bases from V and 0 from J, leaving 7 bases between them. The CDR3 nucleotides read TGTGCCAGCAGCCCCAGAGACCAAGAGACCCAGTACTTC. It encodes CASSPRDQETQYF. The whole variable domain, remainder taken from reference TRBV7-3 and TRBJ2-5, is GAGVSQTPSNKVTEKGKYVELRCDPISGHTALYWYRQSLGQGPEFLIYFQGTGAADDSGLPNDRFFAVRPEGSVSTLKIQRTERGDSAVYLCASSPRDQETQYFGPGTRLLVL.

This sequence joins TRBV28 and TRBJ1-5; tentatively, D is TRBD1 (5 bases). Trimming stripped 4 bases from V and 10 bases from J, with 23 bases between. Per germline, CDR1 MDHEN and CDR2 SYDVKM. CDR3 length: 16 amino acids. The CDR3 protein is CASSSPMGWGPLPQHF. The DNA for the CDR3 is TGTGCCAGCAGTTCACCCATGGGTTGGGGCCCCCTACCCCAGCATTTT.